The 30 T cell receptor beta chains below were found in one sample sequenced in a study of PD-1 blockade in mismatch repair-deficient tumors. Time point of the sample: roughly 11-day in vitro stimulation with candidate neoantigen peptide 7. These TCRs are of unknown antigen specificity. The protocol was immunoSEQ multiplex PCR, while the TCRdb copy is restricted to in-frame clones and leaves out a portion. The sample records about 8,700 clones, 88% being singletons. The specimen was cells cultured in vitro, collected from a patient treated with pembrolizumab. The receptors were sampled from an adult with mismatch repair-deficient cancer.

This chain joins TRBV4-2 and TRBJ2-7, with D maybe TRBD2 (6 bases). This CDR3 is 15 amino acids long. Germline V gene lookup returns CDR1 LGHNA and CDR2 YNFKEQ. The ends were cut back, 0 bases at V and 2 bases at J, with 11 bases in the middle. This chain's CDR3 is CASSQDRAGPYEQYF. DNA of the CDR3: TGTGCCAGCAGCCAAGACCGAGCGGGTCCCTACGAGCAGTACTTC.

V usage is TRBV28 and J usage is TRBJ2-5, with D unclear. The V end lost 6 bases, the J end lost 1 base, and 6 bases lay between the germline ends. CDR3 size: 12 residues. Germline lookup yields CDR1 MDHEN and CDR2 SYDVKM. CDR3 in DNA: TGTGCCAGCAGGCAAGCCCAAGAGACCCAGTACTTC. Translation gives CASRQAQETQYF. Complete variable domain (other parts from reference TRBV28 and TRBJ2-5): DVKVTQSSRYLVKRTGEKVFLECVQDMDHENMFWYRQDPGLGLRLIYFSYDVKMKEKGDIPEGYSVSREKKERFSLILESASTNQTSMYLCASRQAQETQYFGPGTRLLVL.

The chain recombines TRBV6-6 with TRBJ2-7; D might be TRBD2 (5 bases). CDR1 MNHNY and CDR2 SVGAGI come from the germline V gene (reference sequence). The CDR3 has 14 amino acids. Trimming shortened V by 5 bases and J by 4 bases, and 15 bases separated the two germline ends. The CDR3 loop is CASSDGVPPYEQYF. The CDR3, as DNA: TGTGCCAGCAGTGACGGGGTTCCTCCTTACGAGCAGTACTTC.

J is TRBJ2-1 and V is TRBV2; a possible D gene is TRBD2 (6 bases). This CDR3 region has 13 residues. Germline V gene data show CDR1 as SNHLY and CDR2 as FYNNEI. Trimming removed 2 bases at V and 8 bases at J, with 10 bases between. The CDR3 nucleotides are TGTGCCAGCAGTGAACAGCGGGCCCATGAGCAGTTCTTC. Protein: CASSEQRAHEQFF.

This sequence joins TRBV5-8 and TRBJ1-4; D remains unclear. This CDR3 has 14 amino acids. Germline CDR1 reads SGHTS; CDR2 reads YDEGEE. Trimming removed 6 bases from V and 7 bases from J, with 16 bases in between. CDR3 nucleotides: TGTGCCAGCAACCAACCGGGTACCGGTGAAAAACTGTTTTTT. It codes for CASNQPGTGEKLFF.

The V call is TRBV5-1, the J call TRBJ2-3, with 10 bases that match TRBD2. The CDR3 runs 17 residues. V lost 0 bases and J lost 5; bases outside the gene matches: 9. The germline CDR1 and CDR2 sequences are SGHRS and YFSETQ. The chain's CDR3 is CASSLVPLAGELDTQYF. CDR3 bases: TGCGCCAGCAGCTTGGTACCCCTAGCGGGAGAATTAGATACGCAGTATTTT.

This clone was seen just once. V is TRBV7-3 and J is TRBJ2-1; 10 bases align to TRBD1. J was trimmed by 7 bases and V by 1 base; bases with no gene match: 7. CDR1 and CDR2 (germline): SGHTA, FQGTGA. The CDR3 sequence is 16 residues long. Written as DNA, the CDR3 is TGTGCCAGCAGCTTAAAGTTGACAGGGGGCATTAATGAGCAGTTCTTC. It specifies CASSLKLTGGINEQFF.

V and J are TRBV28 and TRBJ2-1; 10 bases line up with TRBD2. V trimming: 3 bases; J trimming: 7 bases; junction bases outside the gene matches: 12. The CDR3 has 17 amino acids. Germline values: CDR1 MDHEN, CDR2 SYDVKM. This chain's CDR3 is CASSFYTLSGRNNEQFF. The CDR3 DNA follows: TGTGCCAGCAGTTTCTATACCCTTAGCGGGAGGAATAATGAGCAGTTCTTC.

The chain combines TRBV11-2 with TRBJ2-7; D is unclear. The CDR3 has 15 residues. The V and J ends lost 2 bases and 5 bases respectively, with 16 bases between them. Germline CDR1 SGHAT, CDR2 FQNNGV. CDR3 loop: CASSLILPSRDEQYF. The CDR3 bases are TGTGCCAGCAGCTTAATCCTGCCCTCACGGGACGAGCAGTACTTC.

This sequence joins TRBV29-1 and TRBJ2-3, with unresolved D. The V end lost 4 bases, the J end lost 1 base, and 6 bases lay between the germline ends. This CDR3 is built from 12 residues. The V gene's germline CDR1 is SQVTM and CDR2 ANQGSEA. The chain's CDR3 is CSVVDGTDTQYF. CDR3 DNA sequence: TGCAGCGTTGTGGACGGCACAGATACGCAGTATTTT.

This clone appeared a single time. The chain has TRBV27 and TRBJ2-1; D may be TRBD2 (5 bases). V dropped 8 bases and J dropped 8 bases, with 13 bases sitting between them. Germline V gene data show CDR1 as MNHEY and CDR2 as SMNVEV (reference sequence). The CDR3 loop spans 12 amino acids. The CDR3 here is CASGPLGDEQFF. The CDR3 nucleotides read TGTGCCAGCGGCCCACTAGGTGATGAGCAGTTCTTC.

CDR3: CASTSTGGMGTDTQYF. CDR3 in DNA: TGTGCCAGTACTTCTACAGGGGGCATGGGCACAGATACGCAGTATTTT. The chain joins TRBV19 to TRBJ2-3; 9 bases match TRBD1. In germline, CDR1 is LNHDA, CDR2 SQIVND (reference sequence). CDR3 length: 16 amino acids. Trimming at V came to 7 bases and at J to 1 base, leaving 9 bases not matched to a gene.

The CDR3 loop is CASSYSTLTPNYGYTF. CDR3 in DNA: TGTGCCAGCAGTTACTCGACCTTGACACCTAACTATGGCTACACCTTC. The V call is TRBV6-5, the J call TRBJ1-2; no clear D. With 0 bases removed from V and 0 bases from J, the gap between germline ends came to 11 bases. Germline loops: CDR1 MNHEY, CDR2 SVGAGI. The CDR3 spans 16 residues.

The rearrangement joins TRBV2 to TRBJ2-5, with a weak D call TRBD2 (6 bases). CDR1 is SNHLY and CDR2 is FYNNEI in the germline V gene. The CDR3 totals 13 residues. V was pared by 4 bases and J by 8 bases, with 14 bases between. The CDR3 bases are TGTGCCAGCAGTGGGGGAACTAGCCAAACCCAGTACTTC. This encodes CASSGGTSQTQYF.

This chain connects TRBV9 to TRBJ1-1; 7 nucleotides line up with TRBD1. This CDR3 is built from 14 residues. V trimming: 4 bases; J trimming: 6 bases; junction bases outside the gene matches: 9. The germline gives CDR1 SGDLS, CDR2 YYNGEE. The CDR3 nucleotides are TGTGCCAGCAGCCCCCAGGACAGGAGCGCTGAAGCTTTCTTT. It translates to CASSPQDRSAEAFF.

The rearrangement links TRBV6-5 to TRBJ2-1, with 8 bases lining up with TRBD1. The CDR3 extends over 11 amino acids. V lost 6 bases to trimming and J lost 10 bases; unmatched junction nucleotides: 2. The germline gives CDR1 MNHEY, CDR2 SVGAGI. The CDR3 here is CASRRQGEQFF. CDR3 DNA: TGTGCCAGCAGACGACAGGGGGAGCAGTTCTTC.

The V and J genes are TRBV5-1 and TRBJ2-7, with D hard to call. The germline gives CDR1 SGHRS, CDR2 YFSETQ. The V end was cut by 4 bases, the J end by 1 base, with 6 bases between. The CDR3 loop spans 12 amino acids. CDR3 residues: CASSLPSYEQYF. CDR3 coding DNA: TGCGCCAGCAGCCTCCCTTCCTACGAGCAGTACTTC.

The J gene is TRBJ2-7, the V gene TRBV6-5, with 11 bases lining up with TRBD2. Germline lookup yields CDR1 MNHEY and CDR2 SVGAGI. With 2 bases clipped from V and 1 base from J, the junction kept 4 bases outside the gene matches. The CDR3 extends over 16 amino acids. CDR3 sequence: CASSYAPSGRSYEQYF. The DNA for the CDR3 is TGTGCCAGCAGTTACGCGCCTAGCGGGAGGTCCTACGAGCAGTACTTC.

The chain recombines TRBV19 with TRBJ1-2; D perhaps matches TRBD1 (6 bases). This CDR3 has 14 residues. Between the trimmed V and J ends, which lost 1 base and 3 bases, there was a span of 9 bases. Germline-derived CDR1 and CDR2 are LNHDA and SQIVND (reference sequence). The CDR3 sequence is CASSIVGTYYGYTF. As DNA, the CDR3 is TGTGCCAGTAGTATAGTGGGGACATACTATGGCTACACCTTC.

The chain is built from TRBV28 and TRBJ2-5; D is unclear. Trimming took 5 bases from V and 7 from J, leaving 8 bases between them. Germline loops: CDR1 MDHEN, CDR2 SYDVKM. The CDR3 consists of 11 residues. The chain's CDR3 is CASSVSRTQYF. The DNA of the CDR3 is TGTGCCAGCAGTGTCAGTCGGACCCAGTACTTC.

This clone came up a few times. The CDR3 DNA reads TGTGCCAGTAGTATAGATCTAGGGAGGGAGCAGTACTTC. It yields the protein CASSIDLGREQYF. The rearrangement uses TRBV19 and TRBJ2-7; TRBD2 is a possible D gene (6 bases). Germline-derived CDR1 and CDR2 are LNHDA and SQIVND (reference sequence). The CDR3 covers 13 residues. The V end lost 0 bases, the J end lost 7 bases, and 10 bases lay between the germline ends.

The chain has TRBV9 and TRBJ2-1, with D tentatively TRBD1 or TRBD2 (5 bases each). The CDR3 runs 14 residues. The V gene's germline CDR1 is SGDLS and CDR2 YYNGEE. V lost 0 bases, J lost 9 bases, and 13 bases lay in between. In DNA, the CDR3 is TGTGCCAGCAGCGTAGTCCGGCGAGGGGCTGAGCAGTTCTTC. It codes for CASSVVRRGAEQFF.

The genes are TRBV5-1 and TRBJ1-2; 7 bases are a match to TRBD1. Per germline, CDR1 SGHRS and CDR2 YFSETQ. CDR3 length equals 15 residues. The junction had 9 bases not matched to a gene; V was cut back by 4 bases and J by 3 bases. The CDR3 spells CASSLGRQGDYGYTF. The CDR3, as DNA: TGCGCCAGCAGCCTCGGACGGCAGGGGGACTATGGCTACACCTTC.

This clone was seen a single time. V usage is TRBV29-1 and J usage is TRBJ2-1; the D call may be TRBD1 or TRBD2 (7 bases each). Trimming took 7 bases from V and 1 from J, leaving 26 bases between them. This CDR3 is built from 18 residues. CDR1 and CDR2 from the germline V gene are SQVTM and ANQGSEA. In DNA form, the CDR3 reads TGCAGCGCAAACCTTCAGGGGGGAAGCGGGATTTCCTACAATGAGCAGTTCTTC. Translated: CSANLQGGSGISYNEQFF.

The chain links TRBV30 to TRBJ2-2, with unresolved D. Per germline, CDR1 GTSNPN and CDR2 SVGIG (reference sequence). V was cut by 2 bases and J by 1 base, with 8 bases left in between. This CDR3 comprises 14 residues. Written as DNA, the CDR3 is TGTGCCTGGAGTCCAAGACTGAACACCGGGGAGCTGTTTTTT. Amino acids: CAWSPRLNTGELFF. Filled out from reference TRBV30 and TRBJ2-2, the complete variable domain reads SQTIHQWPATLVQPVGSPLSLECTVEGTSNPNLYWYRQAAGRGLQLLFYSVGIGQISSEVPQNLSASRPQDRQFILSSKKLLLSDSGFYLCAWSPRLNTGELFFGEGSRLTVL.

The chain joins TRBV7-9 to TRBJ2-7, with a possible D match to TRBD2 (6 bases). The V and J ends lost 5 bases and 2 bases respectively, with 19 bases between them. Germline V CDR1 and CDR2: SEHNR, FQNEAQ (reference sequence). This CDR3 region has 16 residues. The CDR3 protein is CASSPGTPGWTYEQYF. DNA for the CDR3: TGTGCCAGCAGCCCCGGGACTCCCGGGTGGACCTACGAGCAGTACTTC. Based on the CDR3 plus reference TRBV7-9 and TRBJ2-7, the full variable domain is DTGVSQNPRHKITKRGQNVTFRCDPISEHNRLYWYRQTLGQGPEFLTYFQNEAQLEKSRLLSDRFSAERPKGSFSTLEIQRTEQGDSAMYLCASSPGTPGWTYEQYFGPGTRLTVT.

The V and J genes are TRBV4-1 and TRBJ1-1; D is undetermined. The CDR3 is 13 residues long. Trimming took 3 bases from V and 0 from J, leaving 5 bases between them. Germline V gene lookup returns CDR1 MGHRA and CDR2 YSYEKL. CDR3 residues: CASSHPLNTEAFF. The CDR3 nucleotides are TGCGCCAGCAGCCATCCGTTGAACACTGAAGCTTTCTTT.

J is TRBJ2-7 and V is TRBV18; 9 bases map to TRBD1. CDR3 length equals 15 residues. The trim removed 3 bases at V and 3 bases at J, leaving 6 bases unmatched. Germline CDR1 and CDR2: KGHSH and LQKENI. The DNA for the CDR3 is TGTGCCAGCTCACCCCGGGACAGGGTCCTCTACGAGCAGTACTTC. Its protein is CASSPRDRVLYEQYF.

The rearrangement uses TRBV14 and TRBJ1-1, with 7 positions matching TRBD1. Germline V gene sequence: CDR1 SGHDN, CDR2 FVKESK. The length of the CDR3 is 14 residues. V was pared by 4 bases and J by 1 base, with 3 bases of the junction left unmatched. CDR3 in amino acids: CASSLRQGNTEAFF. For the CDR3, the DNA is TGTGCCAGCAGCCTTCGACAGGGGAACACTGAAGCTTTCTTT.

The V gene is TRBV18, the J gene TRBJ2-3; no clear D gene. Germline loops: CDR1 KGHSH, CDR2 LQKENI. The CDR3 is made up of 15 amino acids. V lost 3 bases to trimming and J lost 4 bases, with 14 bases between them. In nucleotides, the CDR3 is TGTGCCAGCTCACCCGCTACACCGTTCTCAGATACGCAGTATTTT. It is translated as CASSPATPFSDTQYF.